A single TCR beta chain is shown here with its context. Exposure to brentuximab vedotin varied, and each patient had relapsed following autologous stem cell transplantation. The sample is drawn from a study of PD-1 blockade in classical Hodgkin lymphoma. J gave up 2 bases and V 1 base, and 6 bases lay outside the gene matches. The CDR3 contains 16 residues. Germline V lookup: CDR1 SGHVS, CDR2 FNYEAQ. TCRdb keeps only in-frame clones here, not all; method: immunoSEQ multiplex PCR. The repertoire consists of tens of thousands of clones, with around two thirds occurring once and the leading ten covering 3%.

Sequencing was performed on peripheral blood mononuclear cells (PBMCs), taken at baseline. J is TRBJ2-5 and V is TRBV7-6; 8 nucleotides agree with TRBD2. This sequence originates from a human donor with classical Hodgkin lymphoma. The CDR3 DNA sequence: TGTGCCAGCAGCTTAGTTAGCGGGGCCGATCAAGAGACCCAGTACTTC. Translated, it gives CASSLVSGADQETQYF.